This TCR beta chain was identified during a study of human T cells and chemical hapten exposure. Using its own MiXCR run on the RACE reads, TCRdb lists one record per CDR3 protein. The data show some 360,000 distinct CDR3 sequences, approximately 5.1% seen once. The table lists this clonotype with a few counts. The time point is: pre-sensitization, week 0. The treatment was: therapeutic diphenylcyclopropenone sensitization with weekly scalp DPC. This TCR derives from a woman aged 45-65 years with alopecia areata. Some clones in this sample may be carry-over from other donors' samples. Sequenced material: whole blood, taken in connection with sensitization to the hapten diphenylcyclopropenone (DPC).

This CDR3 reads CASSEDYSIGYEQYF. The CDR3 nucleotides are TGTGCCAGCAGTGAGGACTATTCTATAGGGTACGAGCAGTACTTC. The rearrangement joins TRBV28 to TRBJ2-7; weak D call: TRBD2 (6 bases). Germline loops: CDR1 MDHEN, CDR2 SYDVKM. CDR3 length equals 15 residues. Trimming removed 5 bases from V and 4 bases from J, with 18 bases in between.